The 32 T cell receptor beta chains listed next were all sequenced from one sample in a study of blood T cell repertoires in COVID-19. Sequenced by immunoSEQ multiplex PCR; TCRdb stores in-frame clones only, minus some. The sample yields roughly 260,000 clones, around nine tenths seen once. The sample consisted of peripheral blood. The receptors come from a man aged 35 to 55 who had recovered from COVID-19.

This rearrangement joins TRBV6-6 to TRBJ1-2, with 11 bases matching TRBD1. J was trimmed by 7 bases and V by 2 bases; bases with no gene match: 6. Germline lookup yields CDR1 MNHNY and CDR2 SVGAGI (reference sequence). The CDR3 consists of 15 residues. The CDR3 sequence: CASSYGDRGAGGYTF. The CDR3 region has the DNA TGTGCCAGCAGTTACGGGGACAGGGGGGCGGGTGGCTACACCTTC.

The V gene is TRBV11-2, the J gene TRBJ2-7; D ambiguous. The CDR3 sequence is 14 residues long. Trimming shortened V by 5 bases and J by 2 bases, and 13 bases separated the two germline ends. The germline V gene has CDR1 SGHAT and CDR2 FQNNGV. The CDR3 is CASSPYGGPYEQYF. The CDR3 region has the DNA TGTGCCAGCAGCCCCTACGGCGGTCCCTACGAGCAGTACTTC.

J is TRBJ2-2 and V is TRBV4-3; D unresolved. Germline lookup yields CDR1 LGHNA and CDR2 YSLEER. The V gene lost 0 bases and the J gene lost 6 bases, with 8 bases spanning the gap. The CDR3 loop spans 14 amino acids. CDR3 sequence (DNA): TGCGCCAGCAGCCAAGAAATCGTCCCCGGGGAGCTGTTTTTT. Protein sequence: CASSQEIVPGELFF.

The sample holds a few counts of this clone. V is TRBV2 and J is TRBJ1-2; no firm D call. The CDR3 totals 13 residues. With 4 bases removed from V and 5 bases from J, the gap between germline ends came to 11 bases. From germline, CDR1 is SNHLY and CDR2 FYNNEI. The CDR3: CASSGGSSYGYTF. The CDR3 coding sequence is TGTGCCAGCAGTGGCGGCAGCTCTTATGGCTACACCTTC.

The genes are TRBV5-6 and TRBJ2-3, with TRBD2 matching over 7 bases. V dropped 4 bases and J dropped 8; count of bases not matched to a gene: 16. The CDR3 covers 16 residues. The V gene's germline CDR1 is SGHDT and CDR2 YYEEEE. The CDR3 region is CASSAALPRAGITQYF. CDR3 bases: TGTGCCAGCAGCGCTGCACTACCACGAGCGGGAATTACGCAGTATTTT.

V gene TRBV5-1 combines with J gene TRBJ2-7, with TRBD1 as a possible D gene (6 bases). The germline V and J ends were trimmed by 5 bases and 2 bases, with 11 bases remaining between them. Per germline, CDR1 SGHRS and CDR2 YFSETQ. The CDR3 has 13 residues. CDR3 bases: TGCGCCAGCAGTTGGGACAAAACCTACGAGCAGTACTTC. It yields the protein CASSWDKTYEQYF.

This clone was seen only a few times. The chain employs TRBV9 and TRBJ2-5; D gene unclear. This CDR3 has 14 amino acids. Trimming cost V 0 bases and J 2 bases, with 8 bases left between them. Germline lookup yields CDR1 SGDLS and CDR2 YYNGEE. CDR3 sequence: CASSVGPLQETQYF. CDR3 coding DNA: TGTGCCAGCAGCGTAGGGCCACTACAAGAGACCCAGTACTTC.

The genes are TRBV7-9 and TRBJ2-3; 9 positions match TRBD2. The CDR3 spans 17 residues. The germline V gene has CDR1 SEHNR and CDR2 FQNEAQ (reference sequence). V lost 2 bases to trimming and J lost 5 bases; unmatched junction nucleotides: 11. The CDR3 reads CASSLTGSASGEDTQYF. CDR3 coding DNA: TGTGCCAGCAGCTTAACCGGTTCGGCTAGCGGGGAAGATACGCAGTATTTT.

This clone was seen only once. The chain carries TRBV6-5 and TRBJ1-5; 8 bases line up with TRBD1. The CDR3 spans 14 residues. The junction had 6 bases not matched to a gene; V was cut back by 6 bases and J by 5 bases. Germline V gene data show CDR1 as MNHEY and CDR2 as SVGAGI. The CDR3 loop is CASRTGGRDQPQHF. The CDR3 bases are TGTGCCAGCAGAACAGGGGGGAGGGATCAGCCCCAGCATTTT.

This clone was observed a single time. The rearrangement joins TRBV28 to TRBJ2-5, with 8 bases identical to TRBD1. The V gene end was trimmed by 7 bases and the J gene end by 5 bases; junction bases not matched to a gene: 6. Germline loops: CDR1 MDHEN, CDR2 SYDVKM. The length of the CDR3 is 13 residues. CDR3 sequence (DNA): TGTGCCAGCACCCTTCAGGGGGCTGAGACCCAGTACTTC. Translating gives CASTLQGAETQYF.

The rearrangement joins TRBV7-9 to TRBJ2-7; 7 nucleotides align to TRBD1. V was pared by 5 bases and J by 4 bases, with 11 bases of the junction left unmatched. The CDR3 has 15 amino acids. From germline, CDR1 is SEHNR and CDR2 FQNEAQ (reference sequence). CDR3 protein: CASSRAGGRFYEQYF. CDR3 sequence (DNA): TGTGCCAGCAGCCGGGCAGGGGGTCGGTTTTACGAGCAGTACTTC.

V is TRBV27 and J is TRBJ2-1; TRBD2 matches at 8 bases. Per germline, CDR1 MNHEY and CDR2 SMNVEV (reference sequence). Trimming cost V 7 bases and J 5 bases; bases outside gene matches: 10. The CDR3 totals 15 residues. DNA for the CDR3: TGTGCCAGCACCGAGGGACTAGGGGGAAACAATGAGCAGTTCTTC. Translation: CASTEGLGGNNEQFF.

This clone was counted a few times. The rearrangement links TRBV7-2 to TRBJ2-7; 10 nucleotides agree with TRBD2. Germline CDR1 reads SGHTA; CDR2 reads FQGNSA. The CDR3 runs to 15 residues. V dropped 2 bases and J dropped 4; count of bases not matched to a gene: 5. CDR3 in amino acids: CASSLLEREGYEQYF. The CDR3, as DNA: TGTGCCAGCAGCTTACTAGAGCGGGAGGGTTACGAGCAGTACTTC. The full variable domain, with the rest looked up from reference TRBV7-2 and TRBJ2-7, is GAGVSQSPSNKVTEKGKDVELRCDPISGHTALYWYRQSLGQGLEFLIYFQGNSAPDKSGLPSDRFSAERTGGSVSTLTIQRTQQEDSAVYLCASSLLEREGYEQYFGPGTRLTVT.

The gene calls are TRBV18 and TRBJ1-6; 7 nucleotides agree with TRBD1. The CDR3 is made up of 16 amino acids. Germline trimming cut 6 bases from V and 10 bases from J; bases unmatched to any gene: 15. Germline loops: CDR1 KGHSH, CDR2 LQKENI. The CDR3 nucleotides read TGTGCCAGCTCGGGAATGGGGGCAGGGGGTGACTCACCCCTCCACTTT. Residues: CASSGMGAGGDSPLHF.

This clone has more than one count but fewer than ten. The chain carries TRBV10-1 and TRBJ2-7; D unresolved. CDR3 size: 12 residues. Trimming left V 1 base short and J 3 bases short, with 4 bases between. Germline assignment: CDR1 WNHNN and CDR2 SYGVQD (reference sequence). CDR3 sequence: CASSEYLYEQYF. CDR3 in DNA: TGCGCCAGCAGTGAGTATCTCTACGAGCAGTACTTC.

The rearrangement links TRBV6-5 to TRBJ2-1; 10 bases agree with TRBD2. This CDR3 has 15 amino acids. From germline, CDR1 is MNHEY and CDR2 SVGAGI. V was pared by 7 bases and J by 2 bases, with 5 bases of the junction left unmatched. CDR3 DNA sequence: TGTGCCAGCACCTACACTAGCGGGACCTACAATGAGCAGTTCTTC. Translation gives CASTYTSGTYNEQFF.

The V call is TRBV12-3 or TRBV12-4, the J call TRBJ1-2; no firm D call. The CDR3 loop spans 13 amino acids. Trimming removed 6 bases at V and 4 bases at J, with 12 bases between. The CDR3 DNA follows: TGTGCCAGCAGCACCGGGGTCGCCTATGGCTACACCTTC. This encodes CASSTGVAYGYTF.

The chain employs TRBV18 and TRBJ2-1; TRBD2 matches at 8 bases. The CDR3 length is 16 residues. The germline V gene encodes CDR1 KGHSH and CDR2 LQKENI. V lost 0 bases and J lost 8; bases outside the gene matches: 9. The CDR3 is CASSPPETSVRYEQFF. In DNA form, the CDR3 reads TGTGCCAGCTCACCACCGGAGACTAGCGTGAGGTATGAGCAGTTCTTC.

This chain uses TRBV15 with TRBJ1-6; possibly TRBD1 for D (5 bases). CDR1 and CDR2 (germline): LNHNV, YYDKDF (reference sequence). This CDR3 comprises 15 residues. CDR3 amino acids: CASFARGGLMSPLHF. The CDR3 coding sequence is TGTGCTTCATTCGCCCGGGGGGGTCTAATGTCACCCCTCCACTTT.

The rearrangement joins TRBV14 to TRBJ1-2; no definite D call. Per germline, CDR1 SGHDN and CDR2 FVKESK. V dropped 0 bases and J dropped 6 bases, with 14 bases sitting between them. This CDR3 contains 15 residues. The DNA of the CDR3 is TGTGCCAGCAGCCAAGAGGGTAGGCGGCCACATGGCTACACCTTC. Translation: CASSQEGRRPHGYTF.

Concerning this clone: The sample carries other DNA sequences with the same CDR3. The chain is built from TRBV11-3 and TRBJ1-1; D remains ambiguous. Deletions cut 3 bases from V and 5 bases from J, with 10 bases between. CDR1 is SGHNT, CDR2 YENEEA, per germline. There are 13 residues in the CDR3. For the CDR3, the DNA is TGTGCCAGCAGCTTTCGGGGAGGTACTGAAGCTTTCTTT. Translated, it gives CASSFRGGTEAFF.

As DNA, the CDR3 is TGTGCCAGTAGCCGACCAGCGGGAGCTTACCCCGATACGCAGTATTTT. Residues: CASSRPAGAYPDTQYF. The chain couples TRBV19 to TRBJ2-3; 8 bases line up with TRBD2. Germline trimming cut 6 bases from V and 6 bases from J; bases unmatched to any gene: 14. The CDR3 has 16 residues. CDR1 and CDR2 from the germline V gene are LNHDA and SQIVND (reference sequence).

The V call is TRBV7-9, the J call TRBJ1-1; D remains unclear. Germline V CDR1 and CDR2: SEHNR, FQNEAQ (reference sequence). The CDR3 sequence is 14 residues long. V gave up 5 bases and J gave up 0 bases, with 10 bases separating them. The chain's CDR3 is CASSRRRLNTEAFF. Here the CDR3 DNA reads TGTGCCAGCAGCCGCCGGAGATTGAACACTGAAGCTTTCTTT.

A few counts support this clone. This chain joins TRBV6-5 and TRBJ2-3, with D maybe TRBD2 (6 bases). The CDR3 spans 14 residues. Germline loops: CDR1 MNHEY, CDR2 SVGAGI. Trimming cost V 4 bases and J 2 bases, with 10 bases left between them. CDR3 nucleotides: TGTGCCAGCAGTTGGGACTGGAACACAGATACGCAGTATTTT. Its protein is CASSWDWNTDTQYF.

The rearrangement joins TRBV27 to TRBJ2-1, with D maybe TRBD2 (7 bases). From germline, CDR1 is MNHEY and CDR2 SMNVEV (reference sequence). Trimming removed 0 bases at V and 8 bases at J, with 8 bases between. The length of the CDR3 is 13 residues. CDR3 region: CASSLSRGHEQFF. The CDR3 DNA follows: TGTGCCAGCAGTTTATCGCGGGGGCATGAGCAGTTCTTC.

V and J are TRBV11-2 and TRBJ2-2; D not certain. This CDR3 is 13 amino acids long. With 5 bases removed from V and 4 bases from J, the gap between germline ends came to 8 bases. CDR1 is SGHAT, CDR2 FQNNGV, per germline. The CDR3 bases are TGTGCCAGCAGCCCCCCGAGCACCGGGGAGCTGTTTTTT. Its translation: CASSPPSTGELFF.

V is TRBV6-1 and J is TRBJ2-5; possibly TRBD1 for D (6 bases). The ends were cut back, 2 bases at V and 9 bases at J, with 13 bases in the middle. Looked up from germline, CDR1 is MNHNS and CDR2 is SASEGT. The CDR3 has 13 residues. The CDR3 DNA reads TGTGCCAGCAGTGAAATACAGGGCCAGGCCCAGTACTTC. Protein product: CASSEIQGQAQYF.

The chain is built from TRBV11-2 and TRBJ2-7; 9 bases map to TRBD1. Germline-derived CDR1 and CDR2 are SGHAT and FQNNGV. The V and J ends lost 5 bases and 3 bases, in that order; junction bases with no gene match: 8. This CDR3 region has 15 residues. CDR3 sequence (DNA): TGTGCCAGCAGCCTCACAACAGGGGGCTTCTACGAGCAGTACTTC. As protein: CASSLTTGGFYEQYF.

CDR3 in amino acids: CAISPGGLATGTGELFF. CDR3 in DNA: TGTGCCATCTCCCCAGGGGGACTAGCGACGGGCACCGGGGAGCTGTTTTTT. V and J are TRBV10-3 and TRBJ2-2, with 10 bases matching TRBD2. CDR1 and CDR2 from the germline V gene are ENHRY and SYGVKD. The ends lost 8 bases at V and 4 bases at J; junction bases unmatched: 13. The CDR3 loop spans 17 amino acids.

V usage is TRBV2 and J usage is TRBJ2-1; D might be TRBD1 (5 bases). In germline, CDR1 is SNHLY, CDR2 FYNNEI. The length of the CDR3 is 15 residues. The V gene lost 1 base and the J gene lost 6 bases, with 13 bases spanning the gap. In nucleotides, the CDR3 is TGTGCCAGCAGTGAAGGTGGGGCCGTCCGCAATGAGCAGTTCTTC. The encoded protein is CASSEGGAVRNEQFF.

The V and J genes are TRBV7-7 and TRBJ2-2; 9 bases fit TRBD2. The CDR3 has 17 amino acids. Trimming removed 0 bases from V and 8 bases from J; junction bases left unmatched: 10. Germline CDR1 is SSHAT and CDR2 is FNYEAQ (reference sequence). Written as DNA, the CDR3 is TGTGCCAGCAGCTTAGCTGTCCCGCTAGCGGGAAGTGGGGAGCTGTTTTTT. It is translated as CASSLAVPLAGSGELFF. Based on the CDR3 plus reference TRBV7-7 and TRBJ2-2, the full variable domain is GAGVSQSPRYKVTKRGQDVTLRCDPISSHATLYWYQQALGQGPEFLTYFNYEAQPDKSGLPSDRFSAERPEGSISTLTIQRTEQRDSAMYRCASSLAVPLAGSGELFFGEGSRLTVL.

The chain has TRBV9 and TRBJ1-2; 7 bases line up with TRBD1. Germline CDR1 SGDLS, CDR2 YYNGEE. This CDR3 comprises 15 residues. Unmatched junction bases numbered 8, after V lost 0 bases and J lost 6 bases. The CDR3 coding sequence is TGTGCCAGCAGCGTAGTCCCCGACAGGGTGGATGGCTACACCTTC. Amino acid sequence: CASSVVPDRVDGYTF.